A single sample gave rise to the 13 T cell receptor beta chains below, sequenced in a study of identical twins. TCRdb used MiXCR to reprocess the 5' RACE reads, holding one entry per CDR3 protein. The sample comprises 1.5 million to 2 million distinct CDR3 sequences, more than 30% of which are singletons, and under 0.35% rests with the top ten. Sequencing was carried out using cord blood. These receptors were collected from a newborn girl in good health.

This clonotype was counted many times. This chain links TRBV5-1 with TRBJ2-5; D perhaps matches TRBD2 (6 bases). The V and J ends lost 0 bases and 0 bases respectively, with 6 bases between them. This CDR3 has 14 amino acids. Germline V gene sequence: CDR1 SGHRS, CDR2 YFSETQ. In DNA form, the CDR3 reads TGCGCCAGCAGCTTGGGGGACTACCAAGAGACCCAGTACTTC. This codes for CASSLGDYQETQYF.

The chain combines TRBV12-3 or TRBV12-4 with TRBJ1-2, with 7 bases that match TRBD1. V shed 6 bases and J 2 bases; nucleotides not matched to a gene: 9. The CDR3 is 15 residues long. Here the CDR3 reads CASRLDRASNYGYTF. CDR3 in DNA: TGTGCCAGCAGGCTCGACAGGGCCTCGAACTATGGCTACACCTTC.

The V call is TRBV20-1, the J call TRBJ2-1; TRBD2 agrees at 14 bases. V shed 3 bases, J shed 7 bases, and the junction held 14 bases outside the gene matches. The length of the CDR3 is 18 residues. The germline CDR1 and CDR2 sequences are DFQATT and SNEGSKA (reference sequence). The CDR3 reads CSARSGTSGRGSLNEQFF. CDR3 DNA: TGCAGTGCTAGGTCTGGGACTAGCGGGAGAGGGAGCCTGAATGAGCAGTTCTTC.

J is TRBJ2-7 and V is TRBV20-1, with 10 positions matching TRBD2. This CDR3 comprises 14 residues. J was trimmed by 2 bases and V by 3 bases; bases with no gene match: 4. CDR1 DFQATT and CDR2 SNEGSKA come from the germline V gene (reference sequence). CDR3 coding DNA: TGCAGTGCTAGCGTTAGCGGGAGGACCTACGAGCAGTACTTC. Its translation: CSASVSGRTYEQYF.

The table lists this clonotype with many counts. The chain links TRBV20-1 to TRBJ1-2; D ambiguous. Germline CDR1 reads DFQATT; CDR2 reads SNEGSKA (reference sequence). This CDR3 is built from 11 residues. Deletions cut 0 bases from V and 7 bases from J, with 6 bases between. The CDR3 protein is CSARDLGGYTF. DNA of the CDR3: TGCAGTGCTAGAGATTTGGGTGGCTACACCTTC.

This clonotype turned up a few times. The CDR3 spells CASSFEGRSEKLFF. CDR3 nucleotides: TGTGCCAGCAGCTTCGAGGGGCGCAGCGAAAAACTGTTTTTT. The gene calls are TRBV7-9 and TRBJ1-4, with D possibly TRBD1 on 5 matching bases. The CDR3 totals 14 residues. The V gene lost 3 bases and the J gene lost 8 bases, with 13 bases spanning the gap. Per the germline V gene, CDR1 is SEHNR and CDR2 is FQNEAQ (reference sequence).

This clonotype has only a few counts. The chain carries TRBV2 and TRBJ2-7; no clear D gene. Germline CDR1 reads SNHLY; CDR2 reads FYNNEI. The CDR3 spans 13 residues. V dropped 0 bases and J dropped 6 bases, with 9 bases sitting between them. CDR3 residues: CASSEAEVVEQYF. The CDR3 bases are TGTGCCAGCAGTGAAGCTGAGGTCGTCGAGCAGTACTTC.

This rearrangement joins TRBV27 to TRBJ2-5; 11 bases match TRBD2. This CDR3 contains 18 residues. Germline values: CDR1 MNHEY, CDR2 SMNVEV (reference sequence). J gave up 0 bases and V 4 bases, and 10 bases lay outside the gene matches. CDR3: CASSSPVSSGRYQETQYF. The DNA of the CDR3 is TGTGCCAGCAGTTCCCCCGTATCTAGCGGGAGGTACCAAGAGACCCAGTACTTC.

In this sample, this clonotype turned up a few times. The chain combines TRBV14 with TRBJ2-7; TRBD1 matches at 7 bases. Germline V gene sequence: CDR1 SGHDN, CDR2 FVKESK. Trimming cost V 3 bases and J 1 base; bases outside gene matches: 6. There are 15 residues in the CDR3. DNA of the CDR3: TGTGCCAGCAGCCACCCTAGACAGGGATCCTACGAGCAGTACTTC. Encoded protein: CASSHPRQGSYEQYF.

This clonotype came up many times. The J gene is TRBJ2-1, the V gene TRBV29-1, with TRBD2 matching over 13 bases. The CDR3 spans 15 residues. Germline CDR1 and CDR2: SQVTM and ANQGSEA. V dropped 4 bases and J dropped 9; count of bases not matched to a gene: 9. CDR3 sequence: CSVAELAGGSVEQFF. CDR3 nucleotide sequence: TGCAGCGTTGCAGAACTAGCGGGAGGGTCCGTTGAGCAGTTCTTC.

The J gene is TRBJ2-1, the V gene TRBV10-3; D may be TRBD1 (5 bases). The assigned J gene may be wrong: the sequence end matches TRBJ2-7 better. Germline CDR1 and CDR2: ENHRY and SYGVKD. This CDR3 comprises 14 residues. CDR3 sequence reads: CAIGRQGGYNEQYF. The CDR3, as DNA: TGTGCCATCGGTCGGCAGGGTGGCTACAATGAGCAGTACTTC.

The chain is built from TRBV24-1 and TRBJ2-5; 8 nucleotides agree with TRBD1. The V and J ends lost 3 bases and 2 bases, in that order; junction bases with no gene match: 4. CDR1 and CDR2 (germline): KGHDR, SFDVKD. CDR3 size: 15 residues. The CDR3 reads CATSDLGQVQETQYF. CDR3 nucleotide sequence: TGTGCCACCAGTGATCTGGGACAGGTTCAAGAGACCCAGTACTTC.

This clonotype appeared a few times. The chain uses TRBV27 and TRBJ1-5; D uncertain. From germline, CDR1 is MNHEY and CDR2 SMNVEV (reference sequence). The length of the CDR3 is 15 residues. V was pared by 2 bases and J by 0 bases, with 8 bases between. The CDR3 sequence is CASSLTPYSNQPQHF. The DNA for the CDR3 is TGTGCCAGCAGTTTAACCCCTTATAGCAATCAGCCCCAGCATTTT.